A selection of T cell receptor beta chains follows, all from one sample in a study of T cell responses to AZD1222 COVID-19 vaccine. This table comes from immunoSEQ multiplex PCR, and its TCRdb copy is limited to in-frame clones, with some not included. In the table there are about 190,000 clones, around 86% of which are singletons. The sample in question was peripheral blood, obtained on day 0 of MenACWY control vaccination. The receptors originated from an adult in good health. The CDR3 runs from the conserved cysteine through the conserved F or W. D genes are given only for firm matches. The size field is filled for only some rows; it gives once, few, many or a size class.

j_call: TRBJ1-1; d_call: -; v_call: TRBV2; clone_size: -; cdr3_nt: TGTGCCAGCCCGTCCAAGACTGAAGCTTTCTTT; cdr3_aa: CASPSKTEAFF
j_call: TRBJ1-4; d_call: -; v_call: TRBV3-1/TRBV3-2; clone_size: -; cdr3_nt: TGTGCCAGCAGCCAACCAGGGGAAGGCAAAAAACTGTTTTTT; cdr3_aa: CASSQPGEGKKLFF
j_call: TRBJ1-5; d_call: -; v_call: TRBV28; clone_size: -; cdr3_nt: TGTGCCAGCACATTACAGGGCAATCAGCCCCAGCATTTT; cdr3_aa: CASTLQGNQPQHF
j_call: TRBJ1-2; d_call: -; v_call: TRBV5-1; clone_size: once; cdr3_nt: TGCGCCAGCAGACCTGATGGGACGGATGGCTACACCTTC; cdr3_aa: CASRPDGTDGYTF
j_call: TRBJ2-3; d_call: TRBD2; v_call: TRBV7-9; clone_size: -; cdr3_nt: TGTGCCAGCCCCGCAAGCACCACTAGCGTTGTGGCAGATACGCAGTATTTT; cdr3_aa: CASPASTTSVVADTQYF
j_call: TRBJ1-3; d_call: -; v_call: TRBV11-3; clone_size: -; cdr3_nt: TGTGCCAGCAAAACCCACCGGAAGCCCACCATATATTTT; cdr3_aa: CASKTHRKPTIYF
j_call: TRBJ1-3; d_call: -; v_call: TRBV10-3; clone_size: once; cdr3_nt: TGTGCCATCAGTGAGACCTGGACACTCACCTCTGGAAACACCATATATTTT; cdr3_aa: CAISETWTLTSGNTIYF
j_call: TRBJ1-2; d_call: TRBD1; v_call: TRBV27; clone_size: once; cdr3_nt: TGTGCCAGCAGTTTAGCGGGACAGGGGGCCTATGGCTACACCTTC; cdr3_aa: CASSLAGQGAYGYTF
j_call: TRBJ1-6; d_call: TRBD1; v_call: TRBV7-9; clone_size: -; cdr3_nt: TGTGCCAGCAGCTTAACCGGGACAGATTCACCCCTCCACTTT; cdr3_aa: CASSLTGTDSPLHF
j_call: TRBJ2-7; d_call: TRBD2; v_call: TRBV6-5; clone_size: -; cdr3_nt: TGTGCCAGCTCTAGCGGCTCCTACGAGCAGTACTTC; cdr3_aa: CASSSGSYEQYF
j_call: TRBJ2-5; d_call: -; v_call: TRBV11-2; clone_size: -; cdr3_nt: TGTGCCAGCAGCTTAGGAGCGGCCCGGGAGACCCAGTACTTC; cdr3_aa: CASSLGAARETQYF
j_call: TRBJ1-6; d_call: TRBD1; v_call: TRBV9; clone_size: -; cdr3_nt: TGTGCCAGCAGCCCAACGGCGACAGGGATAGGTTCACCCCTCCACTTT; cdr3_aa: CASSPTATGIGSPLHF
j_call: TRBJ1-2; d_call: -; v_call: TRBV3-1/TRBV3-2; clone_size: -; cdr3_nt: TGTGCCAGCAGCCAAAGGAGGGCAGGGACTAATGGCTACACCTTC; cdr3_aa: CASSQRRAGTNGYTF
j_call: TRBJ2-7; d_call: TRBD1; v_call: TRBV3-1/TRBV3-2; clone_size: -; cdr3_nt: TGTGCCAGCAGCCAAGATGGGGACAGGGACGAGCAGTACTTC; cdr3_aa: CASSQDGDRDEQYF
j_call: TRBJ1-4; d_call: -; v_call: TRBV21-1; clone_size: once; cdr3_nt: TGTGCCGGTACCGGTAATGAAAAACTGTTTTTT; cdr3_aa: CAGTGNEKLFF
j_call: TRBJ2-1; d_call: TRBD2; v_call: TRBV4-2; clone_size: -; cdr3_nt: TGTGCCAGCAGCCAAGAAGACGGGGGGGCAGGGTATTACAATGAGCAGTTCTTC; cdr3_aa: CASSQEDGGAGYYNEQFF
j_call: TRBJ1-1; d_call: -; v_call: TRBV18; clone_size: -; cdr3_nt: TGTGCCAGCTCACGGGACAACACTGAAGCTTTCTTT; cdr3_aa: CASSRDNTEAFF
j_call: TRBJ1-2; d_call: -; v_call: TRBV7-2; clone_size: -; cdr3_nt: TGTGCCAGCAGCTCTACAGGGAGCCCCTATGGCTACACCTTC; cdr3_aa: CASSSTGSPYGYTF
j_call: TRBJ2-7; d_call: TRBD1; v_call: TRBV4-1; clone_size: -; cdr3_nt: TGCGCCAGCAGCCAAGAGGGACAGTTTAACTACGAGCAGTACTTC; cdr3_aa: CASSQEGQFNYEQYF
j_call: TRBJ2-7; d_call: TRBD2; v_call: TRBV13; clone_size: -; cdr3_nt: TGTGCCAGCGAGGAGGGGACTAGCGGGATCGAGCAGTACTTC; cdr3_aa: CASEEGTSGIEQYF
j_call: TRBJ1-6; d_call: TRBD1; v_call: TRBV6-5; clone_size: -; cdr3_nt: TGTGCCAGCAGTTCCGGACAGGGCGACTATAATTCACCCCTCCACTTT; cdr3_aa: CASSSGQGDYNSPLHF
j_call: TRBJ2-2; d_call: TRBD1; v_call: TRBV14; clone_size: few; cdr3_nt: TGTGCCAGCACCGGGACAGGGGGCGAGAACACCGGGGAGCTGTTTTTT; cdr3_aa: CASTGTGGENTGELFF
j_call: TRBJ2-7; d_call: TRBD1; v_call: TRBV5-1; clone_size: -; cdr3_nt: TGCGCCAGCAGCACCGGACAGGGTTACGAGCAGTACTTC; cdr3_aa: CASSTGQGYEQYF
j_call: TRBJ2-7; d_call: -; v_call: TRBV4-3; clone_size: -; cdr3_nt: TGCGCCAGCAGCCTCACGGGGAGGGAGCAGTACTTC; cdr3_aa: CASSLTGREQYF
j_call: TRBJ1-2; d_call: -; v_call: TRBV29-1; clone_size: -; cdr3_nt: TGCAGCGTTGATTTAACAGGCTACTATGGCTACACCTTC; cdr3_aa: CSVDLTGYYGYTF
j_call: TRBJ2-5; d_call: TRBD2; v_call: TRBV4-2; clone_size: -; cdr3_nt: TGTGCCAGCAGCCTAGGACTAGCGGAAGAGACCCAGTACTTC; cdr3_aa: CASSLGLAEETQYF
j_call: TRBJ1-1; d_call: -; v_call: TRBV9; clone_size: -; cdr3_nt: TGTGCCAGCAGCGTTGACTTCTGGGGGACTGAAGCTTTCTTT; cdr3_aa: CASSVDFWGTEAFF
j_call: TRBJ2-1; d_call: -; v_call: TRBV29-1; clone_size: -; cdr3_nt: TGCAGCGTTGAGAGTACGTACAATGAGCAGTTCTTC; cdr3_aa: CSVESTYNEQFF
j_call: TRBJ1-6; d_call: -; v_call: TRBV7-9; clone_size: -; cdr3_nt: TGTGCCAGCAACCCACTGCTGTCACCCCTCCACTTT; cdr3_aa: CASNPLLSPLHF
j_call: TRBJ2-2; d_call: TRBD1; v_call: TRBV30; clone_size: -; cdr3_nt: TGTGCCTGGAGTATACAGACAGGGACCGGGGAGCTGTTTTTT; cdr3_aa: CAWSIQTGTGELFF
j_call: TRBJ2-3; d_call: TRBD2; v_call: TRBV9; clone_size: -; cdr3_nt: TGTGCCAGCAGCGGATCCCGACCGGGACTAGCGGGAGGGCCTGGTACGCAGTATTTT; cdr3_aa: CASSGSRPGLAGGPGTQYF
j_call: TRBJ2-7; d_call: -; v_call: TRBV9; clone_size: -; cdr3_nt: TGTGCCAGCAGCGTGAGGGCTGACTCCTACGAGCAGTACTTC; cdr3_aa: CASSVRADSYEQYF